One and the same sample provided the 9 T cell receptor beta chains below, sequenced in a study of CD8 T cells in ankylosing spondylitis. Study outcomes and limitations: About 8 highly homologous variants made up a TCR beta motif, and this motif appeared characteristic of ankylosing spondylitis blood.

No antigen has been identified for these receptors. TCRdb re-analysed the 5' RACE reads in MiXCR, keeping a single row per CDR3 protein. The repertoire includes under 250,000 distinct CDR3 sequences, more than 5.5% of them detected once, and more than 13% sits in the top ten. The sequencing input was blood, either unsorted or a sorted T cell fraction (not recorded which). Receptor source: a male donor with ankylosing spondylitis.

This clonotype was seen ten or more times. V gene TRBV12-3 or TRBV12-4 combines with J gene TRBJ2-7; D is perhaps TRBD1 or TRBD2 (7 bases each). This CDR3 is 18 amino acids long. V shed 5 bases and J shed 1 base, with 24 bases lying between them. In nucleotides, the CDR3 is TGTGCCAGCAGTGGGGTACTGCCAGGGAGGGGGCTTTCCTACGAGCAGTACTTC. It encodes CASSGVLPGRGLSYEQYF.

For this clonotype: This may be a read error: a much more frequent sequence differs by one nucleotide. The chain recombines TRBV7-8 with TRBJ2-7, with D possibly TRBD2 on 6 matching bases. The CDR3 is 16 amino acids. Trimming shortened V by 6 bases and J by 4 bases, and 22 bases separated the two germline ends. Per germline, CDR1 SGHVS and CDR2 FQNEAQ. The CDR3 reads CASSRGGDGPEYEQYF. Here the CDR3 DNA reads TGTGCCAGCAGTCGAGGCGGGGACGGCCCGGAATACGAGCAGTACTTC.

This clonotype was found many times. The J gene is TRBJ2-7, the V gene TRBV7-2; TRBD2 aligns across 13 bases. V lost 5 bases and J lost 3; bases outside the gene matches: 4. Looked up from germline, CDR1 is SGHTA and CDR2 is FQGNSA. This CDR3 has 15 amino acids. Written as DNA, the CDR3 is TGTGCCAGCAGCCCGACTAGCGGGGGGTTCTACGAGCAGTACTTC. As protein: CASSPTSGGFYEQYF. Supplemented by reference TRBV7-2 and TRBJ2-7, the full variable domain reads GAGVSQSPSNKVTEKGKDVELRCDPISGHTALYWYRQSLGQGLEFLIYFQGNSAPDKSGLPSDRFSAERTGGSVSTLTIQRTQQEDSAVYLCASSPTSGGFYEQYFGPGTRLTVT.

The chain carries TRBV29-1 and TRBJ1-3, with TRBD1 matching over 10 bases. This CDR3 region has 15 residues. The germline gives CDR1 SQVTM, CDR2 ANQGSEA. V dropped 6 bases and J dropped 0; count of bases not matched to a gene: 5. CDR3 protein: CSVAGTGDSGNTIYF. The CDR3 bases are TGCAGCGTAGCCGGGACAGGGGACTCTGGAAACACCATATATTTT.

CDR3 residues: CASSYSNRGRNGELFF. The CDR3, as DNA: TGTGCCAGCAGTTACTCGAACAGGGGGCGCAACGGGGAGCTGTTTTTT. The chain couples TRBV6-5 to TRBJ2-2, with 9 bases that match TRBD1. CDR1 and CDR2 (germline): MNHEY, SVGAGI. The CDR3 has 16 residues. V lost 0 bases and J lost 7; bases outside the gene matches: 6.

This clonotype was counted at least ten times. The rearrangement joins TRBV4-3 to TRBJ2-1, with 11 bases lining up with TRBD2. CDR1 and CDR2 (germline): LGHNA, YSLEER. This CDR3 has 15 residues. The ends lost 2 bases at V and 7 bases at J; junction bases unmatched: 4. This CDR3 reads CASSQLAGGPNEQFF. CDR3 in DNA: TGCGCCAGCAGCCAATTAGCGGGGGGGCCGAATGAGCAGTTCTTC.

The chain combines TRBV7-9 with TRBJ1-1; maybe TRBD1 (5 bases). The V gene lost 2 bases and the J gene lost 6 bases, with 13 bases spanning the gap. CDR3 length: 14 amino acids. The germline V gene has CDR1 SEHNR and CDR2 FQNEAQ (reference sequence). The CDR3 loop is CASSLINRGAEAFF. DNA of the CDR3: TGTGCCAGCAGCTTAATAAACAGAGGGGCTGAAGCTTTCTTT.

The sample holds a few counts of this clonotype. The chain combines TRBV20-1 with TRBJ1-5; D gene uncertain. The V gene's germline CDR1 is DFQATT and CDR2 SNEGSKA (reference sequence). This CDR3 region has 13 residues. Between the trimmed V and J ends, which lost 5 bases and 0 bases, there was a span of 8 bases. The CDR3 reads CSARKSSNQPQHF. CDR3 nucleotides: TGCAGTGCTCGGAAGAGTAGCAATCAGCCCCAGCATTTT.

The chain links TRBV2 to TRBJ2-4; 7 nucleotides match TRBD2. CDR1 is SNHLY and CDR2 is FYNNEI in the germline V gene. The CDR3 sequence is 12 residues long. Trimming cost V 8 bases and J 8 bases; bases outside gene matches: 6. CDR3 DNA sequence: TGTGCCAGCGAGGGAGGGGAAGACATTCAGTACTTC. Its translation is CASEGGEDIQYF.